The clone carrying this T cell receptor beta chain occurred a few times. This sample was included in a study of blood T cell repertoires in COVID-19. CDR3 length: 14 residues. Trimming at V came to 6 bases and at J to 7 bases, leaving 7 bases not matched to a gene. CDR1 and CDR2 from the germline V gene are MNHEY and SVGAGI. Study processing details: Estimation of nucleated cell counts relied on the amplification of reference gene primers. Libraries were prepared by immunoSEQ multiplex PCR; TCRdb keeps only in-frame clonotypes and omits some of them. V, J and clone size are those of that table, while D and trimming were read from the DNA. The repertoire holds 120,000 to 150,000 clones, with around nine tenths as singletons.

This sequence joins TRBV6-5 and TRBJ2-7; the match to TRBD2 covers 12 bases. Source material: peripheral blood. This TCR came from a man aged 50-59 years with active or convalescent COVID-19. Here the CDR3 reads CASRRLAGAREQYF. In DNA form, the CDR3 reads TGTGCCAGCAGGCGACTAGCGGGAGCGCGAGAGCAGTACTTC.